A selection of T cell receptor beta chains follows, all from one sample in a study of blood T cell repertoires in COVID-19. Some clones are missing from TCRdb's copy, which holds only in-frame ones; the method was immunoSEQ multiplex PCR. The table records over 90,000 clones, approximately 87% of them present only once. Sequences were obtained from peripheral blood. These receptors were obtained from a human donor in a cohort sampled during active or convalescent COVID-19. The CDR3 runs from the conserved cysteine through the conserved F or W. Each record gives: CDR3 protein, CDR3 DNA, clone size, D gene, V gene, J gene. D genes are given only for firm matches. Where a row states a size, it is once, few, many or the class of an expanded clone; other rows omit it.

CASSYSPSGEGTQYF	TGTGCCAGCAGTTACTCACCTAGCGGGGAGGGTACGCAGTATTTT	-	TRBD2	TRBV6-2/TRBV6-3	TRBJ2-3
CASSLFGGAGNTEAFF	TGTGCCAGCAGCTTATTTGGAGGGGCCGGGAACACTGAAGCTTTCTTT	-	-	TRBV7-9	TRBJ1-1
CASKQGGNQPQHF	TGTGCCAGTAAACAGGGGGGAAATCAGCCCCAGCATTTT	-	TRBD1	TRBV19	TRBJ1-5
CASSPTGGATEAFF	TGTGCCAGCAGTCCGACAGGGGGGGCCACTGAAGCTTTCTTT	-	TRBD1	TRBV7-2	TRBJ1-1
CSVRKTGDNEQFF	TGCAGCGTCCGGAAGACAGGGGACAATGAGCAGTTCTTC	-	TRBD1	TRBV29-1	TRBJ2-1
CASSREPGRGGYEQYF	TGCGCCAGCAGCCGGGAGCCCGGGCGGGGCGGCTACGAGCAGTACTTC	-	-	TRBV4-1	TRBJ2-7
CASSLTSANTGELFF	TGCGCCAGCAGCCTGACTAGCGCTAACACCGGGGAGCTGTTTTTT	-	TRBD2	TRBV5-1	TRBJ2-2
CASSRRGGDTNTGELFF	TGTGCCAGCAGCCGAAGGGGTGGGGACACAAACACCGGGGAGCTGTTTTTT	-	-	TRBV7-9	TRBJ2-2
CASNRGYGNQPQHF	TGTGCCAGCAACAGGGGTTACGGCAATCAGCCCCAGCATTTT	-	TRBD1	TRBV9	TRBJ1-5
CAWRSPGGPQHF	TGTGCCTGGCGAAGTCCAGGAGGGCCCCAGCATTTT	-	-	TRBV30	TRBJ1-5
CASSLALGNTIYF	TGCGCCAGCAGCTTAGCGTTGGGAAACACCATATATTTT	-	-	TRBV5-1	TRBJ1-3
CASSPLTGYEQYF	TGCGCCAGCAGCCCCCTGACAGGGTACGAGCAGTACTTC	-	TRBD1	TRBV5-1	TRBJ2-7
CASSYTSGRGGANVLTF	TGTGCCAGCAGCTACACATCAGGGAGGGGTGGGGCCAACGTCCTGACTTTC	-	TRBD2	TRBV7-2	TRBJ2-6
CASSPRGGPDGVYGYTF	TGTGCCAGCAGCCCTCGTGGCGGGCCAGACGGGGTCTATGGCTACACCTTC	-	-	TRBV7-9	TRBJ1-2
CASSPGLANTGELFF	TGTGCCAGCAGCCCCGGACTTGCGAACACCGGGGAGCTGTTTTTT	-	-	TRBV14	TRBJ2-2
CASSPGTGNRNEQFF	TGTGCCAGCAGCCCGGGGACAGGGAACCGCAATGAGCAGTTCTTC	-	TRBD1	TRBV7-6	TRBJ2-1
CASSLGPQYRGSGELFF	TGTGCCAGCAGCTTAGGACCACAGTACAGGGGTAGCGGGGAGCTGTTTTTT	-	TRBD1	TRBV11-2	TRBJ2-2
CASIKTGSNQPQHF	TGTGCCAGTATTAAGACAGGGAGCAATCAGCCCCAGCATTTT	few	TRBD1	TRBV19	TRBJ1-5
CASSLDRMNTEAFF	TGCGCCAGCAGCTTGGACAGAATGAACACTGAAGCTTTCTTT	-	-	TRBV5-1	TRBJ1-1
CASSSPGQGNNEQFF	TGTGCCAGCAGTTCACCGGGACAGGGTAACAATGAGCAGTTCTTC	few	TRBD1	TRBV6-5	TRBJ2-1
CASSLSGIRNYGYTF	TGTGCCAGCAGTTTATCCGGGATCCGTAACTATGGCTACACCTTC	-	-	TRBV27	TRBJ1-2
CAISVGGGDYGYTF	TGTGCCATCAGTGTCGGAGGGGGGGACTATGGCTACACCTTC	once	-	TRBV10-3	TRBJ1-2
CASKGQKNSPLHF	TGTGCCAGCAAAGGACAGAAAAATTCACCCCTCCACTTT	-	-	TRBV19	TRBJ1-6
CASSEAPQGAGYTF	TGTGCCAGCAGTGAAGCGCCACAGGGGGCTGGCTACACCTTC	-	TRBD1	TRBV2	TRBJ1-2
CASSPAGGSYNEQFF	TGCGCCAGCAGCCCGGCGGGGGGCTCCTACAATGAGCAGTTCTTC	-	TRBD2	TRBV5-1	TRBJ2-1
CASSWDTNTEAFF	TGTGCCAGCAGCTGGGACACGAACACTGAAGCTTTCTTT	-	-	TRBV11-3	TRBJ1-1
CASSYLLNSPLHF	TGTGCCAGCAGTTACCTTCTTAATTCACCCCTCCACTTT	-	-	TRBV6-2/TRBV6-3	TRBJ1-6